This is a list of T cell receptor beta chains from one sample in a study of blood T cell repertoires in COVID-19. Clones were read by immunoSEQ multiplex PCR, and TCRdb kept only the in-frame ones, dropping some. The sample lists 250,000 or so clones; 75% to 90% were seen once. Source material: PBMCs or T cells enriched from blood (not recorded which). The origin of the receptors is a woman between 40 and 50 years old who had been exposed to COVID-19. Both conserved end residues are part of each CDR3. D genes are given only for firm matches. Only part of the rows carry a size: once, few, many, or a class if the clone is expanded.

TRBV28	TRBJ2-1	TRBD1	many	CASQGVTDYNEQFF	TGTGCCAGCCAGGGGGTGACCGACTACAATGAGCAGTTCTTC
TRBV6-2/TRBV6-3	TRBJ2-1	TRBD2	.	CASSGELAGVFGEQFF	TGTGCCAGCAGTGGAGAGCTAGCGGGAGTTTTTGGTGAGCAGTTCTTC
TRBV5-1	TRBJ1-2	TRBD1	.	CASSAWPDRDGGYTF	TGCGCCAGCAGCGCTTGGCCAGACAGGGACGGGGGCTACACCTTC
TRBV5-6	TRBJ1-4	.	.	CASSLGGLATNEKLFF	TGTGCCAGCAGCTTGGGGGGCCTTGCAACTAATGAAAAACTGTTTTTT
TRBV24-1	TRBJ2-5	.	.	CATSDRGTPGGETQYF	TGTGCCACCAGTGATCGCGGGACTCCCGGAGGTGAGACCCAGTACTTC
TRBV28	TRBJ1-6	.	.	CATKQGANSPLHF	TGTGCCACCAAACAGGGTGCGAATTCACCCCTCCACTTT
TRBV28	TRBJ2-3	TRBD2	.	CASSFGGLAGVADTQYF	TGTGCCAGCAGTTTCGGAGGTCTAGCGGGTGTCGCAGATACGCAGTATTTT
TRBV5-3	TRBJ1-3	TRBD1	.	CARSRDRQTGNTIYF	TGTGCCAGAAGCCGGGACAGACAAACTGGAAACACCATATATTTT
TRBV11-2	TRBJ1-1	.	.	CASSLGAALATEAFF	TGTGCCAGCAGCTTAGGGGCCGCCCTTGCCACTGAAGCTTTCTTT
TRBV6-5	TRBJ1-5	.	once	CASRQYSNQPQHF	TGTGCCAGCAGACAGTATAGCAATCAGCCCCAGCATTTT
TRBV4-1	TRBJ1-2	TRBD1	.	CASSQVGTGLTGSYTF	TGCGCCAGCAGCCAAGTAGGGACAGGTCTTACCGGGAGCTACACCTTC
TRBV5-1	TRBJ1-2	.	.	CASSLDSTGPGYTF	TGCGCCAGCAGCTTGGATTCGACAGGCCCTGGCTACACCTTC
TRBV4-3	TRBJ2-3	TRBD2	.	CASSQELAGGGTDTQYF	TGCGCCAGCAGCCAGGAACTAGCGGGAGGAGGCACAGATACGCAGTATTTT
TRBV7-3	TRBJ1-1	TRBD1	.	CASSLTGTGEAFF	TGTGCCAGCAGCTTAACGGGGACAGGGGAAGCTTTCTTT
TRBV7-2	TRBJ2-7	.	.	CASSLEAGYEQYF	TGTGCCAGCAGCTTAGAGGCGGGCTACGAGCAGTACTTC
TRBV9	TRBJ1-3	.	.	CASSVDAGTALISGNTIYF	TGTGCCAGCAGCGTAGACGCGGGGACGGCTCTAATCTCTGGAAACACCATATATTTT
TRBV7-8	TRBJ2-2	.	.	CASSLRTQNTGELFF	TGTGCCAGCAGCTTACGGACACAGAACACCGGGGAGCTGTTTTTT
TRBV30	TRBJ1-5	.	once	CAWSVGGGRPQHF	TGTGCCTGGAGTGTGGGAGGGGGACGGCCCCAGCATTTT
TRBV3-1/TRBV3-2	TRBJ1-4	.	.	CASSQVMSGPEKLFF	TGTGCCAGCAGCCAAGTCATGAGCGGGCCCGAAAAACTGTTTTTT
TRBV6-4	TRBJ1-1	.	few	CASSASGENTEAFF	TGTGCCAGCAGTGCTTCAGGGGAGAACACTGAAGCTTTCTTT
TRBV21-1	TRBJ1-1	.	.	CASSNTDIGNTEAFF	TGTGCCAGCAGCAATACAGACATTGGGAACACTGAAGCTTTCTTT
TRBV16	TRBJ1-1	.	.	CASSQTEWSTEAFF	TGTGCCAGCAGCCAAACCGAGTGGAGCACTGAAGCTTTCTTT
TRBV19	TRBJ1-2	.	.	CASSNLMAGAGYGYTF	TGTGCCAGTAGTAACCTCATGGCGGGGGCCGGCTATGGCTACACCTTC
TRBV30	TRBJ2-7	TRBD1	.	CACDRGSYEQYF	TGTGCCTGTGACAGGGGCTCCTACGAGCAGTACTTC
TRBV27	TRBJ1-3	.	.	CASSLFYSPGNTIYF	TGTGCCAGCAGTTTATTTTACAGCCCTGGAAACACCATATATTTT
TRBV5-1	TRBJ2-1	.	.	CASSFGGNSYNEQFF	TGCGCCAGCAGTTTTGGGGGGAACTCCTACAATGAGCAGTTCTTC
TRBV3-1/TRBV3-2	TRBJ2-1	TRBD2	.	CASSRTTSGTGLFYNEQFF	TGTGCCAGCAGCCGAACGACTAGCGGGACCGGTTTGTTCTACAATGAGCAGTTCTTC
TRBV3-1/TRBV3-2	TRBJ2-7	.	.	CASSPRLGPYEQYF	TGTGCCAGCAGCCCTCGATTGGGGCCCTACGAGCAGTACTTC
TRBV7-2	TRBJ2-1	.	.	CASSLDLEEQFF	TGTGCCAGCAGCTTAGACTTAGAGGAGCAGTTCTTC
TRBV19	TRBJ1-6	.	.	CASKTGRGGGSPLHF	TGTGCCAGTAAGACGGGTAGGGGAGGCGGGTCACCCCTCCACTTT
TRBV6-1	TRBJ1-3	.	.	CASSEPGTGNTIYF	TGTGCCAGCAGTGAACCCGGGACAGGAAACACCATATATTTT
TRBV18	TRBJ2-1	TRBD2	.	CASSTGTNTYNEQFF	TGTGCCAGCTCAACCGGGACTAATACCTACAATGAGCAGTTCTTC
TRBV14	TRBJ2-3	.	once	CASSPQIQVRGTDTQYF	TGTGCCAGCAGCCCTCAGATACAGGTTCGGGGCACAGATACGCAGTATTTT
TRBV6-5	TRBJ1-4	.	.	CASSLDWANEKLFF	TGTGCCAGCAGTCTAGACTGGGCTAATGAAAAACTGTTTTTT